This passage covers 28 T cell receptor beta chains from one sample sequenced in a study of early T cells in non-severe SARS-CoV-2 infection (dated by TCRdb to the early 2020s). Receptor libraries were prepared by 5' RACE. Instrument used: NextSeq 500. TCRdb reanalyzed the raw reads on its own, using fastp at Q25 for trimming and MiXCR for clone calling, and kept in-frame beta chains. Rows are unified per CDR3 protein, each entry keeping the most common DNA and genes. Recorded for this sample are some 26,000 distinct CDR3 sequences; nearly 4.5% of them occurred a single time. Clones ranked in the top ten supply 5.6% of the sample. Sequencing used whole blood. The receptors here all came from an adult who was a healthcare worker with PCR-confirmed SARS-CoV-2 infection or an uninfected control (not recorded which).

This clonotype has at least ten counts. This CDR3 is CATSDYTMNYGYTF. CDR3 sequence (DNA): TGTGCCACCAGTGATTACACTATGAACTATGGCTACACCTTC. The V and J genes are TRBV24-1 and TRBJ1-2; D is uncertain. Germline V gives CDR1 KGHDR, CDR2 SFDVKD. Trimming pared 2 bases from V and 2 bases from J, leaving 8 bases between. The CDR3 runs 14 residues.

In its sample, this clonotype was seen many times. The chain joins TRBV20-1 to TRBJ2-3; 7 bases line up with TRBD1. CDR3 length: 14 amino acids. Germline values: CDR1 DFQATT, CDR2 SNEGSKA (reference sequence). The ends lost 2 bases at V and 1 base at J; junction bases unmatched: 3. CDR3 sequence: CSARRGLGTDTQYF. DNA for the CDR3: TGCAGTGCTAGAAGGGGGCTTGGCACAGATACGCAGTATTTT.

By sample share, this clonotype is medium-sized. The chain links TRBV6-5 to TRBJ2-3; tentatively, D is TRBD1 (6 bases). V was shortened by 4 bases and J by 3 bases, with 11 bases between the two germline ends. Germline V gene sequence: CDR1 MNHEY, CDR2 SVGAGI. The CDR3 has 14 residues. CDR3 sequence: CASSLQGITDTQYF. Written as DNA, the CDR3 is TGTGCCAGCAGTTTGCAGGGGATAACAGATACGCAGTATTTT.

Ten or more counts support this clonotype. The chain carries TRBV5-1 and TRBJ1-3; D gene ambiguous. The V end lost 0 bases, the J end lost 6 bases, and 13 bases lay between the germline ends. CDR1 SGHRS and CDR2 YFSETQ come from the germline V gene. The CDR3 contains 15 residues. CDR3 coding DNA: TGCGCCAGCAGCTTGGATCCGGGTACTGCAAACACCATATATTTT. This codes for CASSLDPGTANTIYF.

This clonotype was detected many times. CDR3 in DNA: TGTGCCAGCAACCAGGGAGGTCCCAAAAACATTCAGTACTTC. Protein sequence: CASNQGGPKNIQYF. This chain links TRBV12-3 or TRBV12-4 with TRBJ2-4; perhaps TRBD2 as D (6 bases). The CDR3 is 14 amino acids. Trimming took off 7 bases at V and 2 bases at J, with 12 bases between the two ends.

The sample holds many counts of this clonotype. The chain joins TRBV7-2 to TRBJ1-1; weak D call: TRBD1 (6 bases). V was clipped by 5 bases and J by 5 bases, with 15 bases between them. The length of the CDR3 is 14 residues. The germline V gene encodes CDR1 SGHTA and CDR2 FQGNSA. The CDR3 DNA reads TGTGCCAGCAGCAACCGAGCGACAGGAACTGAAGCTTTCTTT. Amino acid sequence: CASSNRATGTEAFF.

The chain carries TRBV29-1 and TRBJ1-1, with TRBD1 matching 7 bases. CDR1 is SQVTM and CDR2 is ANQGSEA in the germline V gene. With 7 bases clipped from V and 1 base from J, the junction kept 6 bases outside the gene matches. CDR3 size: 13 residues. CDR3 bases: TGCAGCGCCCTTGACAGGGAGAACACTGAAGCTTTCTTT. This codes for CSALDRENTEAFF.

This clonotype came up many times. This chain joins TRBV7-3 and TRBJ2-1, with TRBD1 identical over 9 bases. Per germline, CDR1 SGHTA and CDR2 FQGTGA. After removal of 0 bases from V and 6 bases from J, the junction contained 3 bases not matched to a gene. The CDR3 is 15 amino acids. This CDR3 reads CASSLTGQGTNEQFF. The CDR3, as DNA: TGTGCCAGCAGCTTAACGGGACAGGGCACCAATGAGCAGTTCTTC.

As regards this clonotype: This sequence may be a read error, since a much larger clone differs from it by one base. The V and J genes are TRBV12-3 or TRBV12-4 and TRBJ2-7, with D possibly TRBD1 on 6 matching bases. The CDR3 spans 13 residues. The CDR3 here is CTSSEDSSYEQYF. Written as DNA, the CDR3 is TGTACCAGCAGTGAGGACAGCTCCTACGAGCAGTACTTC.

This clonotype has at least ten counts. The rearrangement uses TRBV5-5 and TRBJ2-7, with D uncertain. There are 13 residues in the CDR3. Trimming removed 2 bases from V and 2 bases from J, with 8 bases in between. Per germline, CDR1 SGHKS and CDR2 YYEKEE (reference sequence). As DNA, the CDR3 is TGTGCCAGCAGCTTTAGGGATGCCTACGAGCAGTACTTC. Amino acids: CASSFRDAYEQYF.

In this sample, this clonotype turned up many times. The J gene is TRBJ1-1, the V gene TRBV15, with TRBD1 as a possible D gene (5 bases). The CDR3 contains 18 residues. CDR1 is LNHNV and CDR2 is YYDKDF in the germline V gene (reference sequence). Trimming stripped 0 bases from V and 3 bases from J, with 20 bases between. The CDR3 reads CATSRDSVEKDIDTEAFF. CDR3 DNA sequence: TGTGCCACCAGCAGAGATTCCGTTGAAAAGGACATAGACACTGAAGCTTTCTTT.

This clonotype was counted ten times or more. The CDR3 region is CSAKRGRETQYF. The CDR3 DNA reads as TGCAGTGCTAAAAGGGGGAGGGAGACCCAGTACTTC. The chain links TRBV20-1 to TRBJ2-5; D may be TRBD1 or TRBD2 (6 bases each). Between the trimmed V and J ends, which lost 4 bases and 5 bases, there was a span of 11 bases. The CDR3 covers 12 residues. Germline CDR1 DFQATT, CDR2 SNEGSKA (reference sequence).

This clonotype showed up many times. This rearrangement joins TRBV6-5 to TRBJ2-6; D is ambiguous. Looked up from germline, CDR1 is MNHEY and CDR2 is SVGAGI. CDR3 length equals 15 residues. Trimming left V 2 bases short and J 2 bases short, with 7 bases between. CDR3 sequence: CASSYKAAGANVLTF. Written as DNA, the CDR3 is TGTGCCAGCAGTTACAAGGCCGCTGGGGCCAACGTCCTGACTTTC.

This clonotype was counted ten times or more. The chain couples TRBV30 to TRBJ1-1; D uncertain. The CDR3 consists of 12 residues. The germline CDR1 and CDR2 sequences are GTSNPN and SVGIG (reference sequence). V lost 2 bases and J 1 base, leaving 5 bases between the germline ends. CDR3 DNA: TGTGCCTGGAGTCGGGAGAACACTGAAGCTTTCTTT. Protein sequence: CAWSRENTEAFF. The full variable domain, with the rest looked up from reference TRBV30 and TRBJ1-1, is SQTIHQWPATLVQPVGSPLSLECTVEGTSNPNLYWYRQAAGRGLQLLFYSVGIGQISSEVPQNLSASRPQDRQFILSSKKLLLSDSGFYLCAWSRENTEAFFGQGTRLTVV.

This clonotype has a count of ten or more. The rearrangement links TRBV5-1 to TRBJ2-5, with 10 nucleotides matching TRBD1. The CDR3 loop spans 15 amino acids. V was pared by 0 bases and J by 5 bases, with 4 bases of the junction left unmatched. Germline CDR1 and CDR2: SGHRS and YFSETQ. CDR3 residues: CASSLVTGGVETQYF. The CDR3 DNA reads TGCGCCAGCAGCTTGGTGACAGGGGGCGTGGAGACCCAGTACTTC.

This clonotype was found a few times. The J gene is TRBJ2-1, the V gene TRBV11-1; 7 bases line up with TRBD2. The CDR3 is 15 residues long. The V segment lost 5 bases and the J segment 5 bases; nucleotides outside the gene matches: 9. Germline-derived CDR1 and CDR2 are SGHAT and FQDESV (reference sequence). The CDR3 DNA sequence: TGTGCCAGCAGCCTGAGACTAGCCGATAACAATGAGCAGTTCTTC. This sequence encodes CASSLRLADNNEQFF.

This clonotype was detected many times. The genes are TRBV7-2 and TRBJ2-1; D is unresolved. This CDR3 spans 15 amino acids. Looked up from germline, CDR1 is SGHTA and CDR2 is FQGNSA. The ends were cut back, 1 base at V and 2 bases at J, with 9 bases in the middle. CDR3 loop: CASSLGLGAYNEQFF. DNA of the CDR3: TGTGCCAGCAGCTTAGGGCTAGGAGCCTACAATGAGCAGTTCTTC.

The CDR3 region is CASTPLRTDTQYF. In DNA form, the CDR3 reads TGTGCCAGCACCCCCCTTCGGACCGATACGCAGTATTTT. The V and J genes are TRBV2 and TRBJ2-3; D unclear. With 7 bases removed from V and 6 bases from J, the gap between germline ends came to 14 bases. Germline assignment: CDR1 SNHLY and CDR2 FYNNEI. There are 13 residues in the CDR3.

This clonotype appeared many times. The CDR3 reads CASSFTVYNEQFF. CDR3 in DNA: TGTGCCAGCAGCTTCACAGTTTACAATGAGCAGTTCTTC. The V gene is TRBV9, the J gene TRBJ2-1; D is undetermined. V shed 4 bases and J shed 4 bases, with 9 bases lying between them. The CDR3 extends over 13 amino acids. Germline V lookup: CDR1 SGDLS, CDR2 YYNGEE.

This clonotype was observed at least ten times. The gene calls are TRBV12-3 or TRBV12-4 and TRBJ1-1; D is uncertain. Trimming took off 2 bases at V and 0 bases at J, with 10 bases between the two ends. The CDR3 length is 15 residues. The CDR3 DNA is TGTGCCAGCAGTTTAAAGGAGAATCTGAACACTGAAGCTTTCTTT. This sequence encodes CASSLKENLNTEAFF.

The V and J genes are TRBV28 and TRBJ2-7; 9 nucleotides line up with TRBD2. Per the germline V gene, CDR1 is MDHEN and CDR2 is SYDVKM. J gave up 3 bases and V 9 bases, and 9 bases lay outside the gene matches. The CDR3 spans 14 residues. The CDR3 nucleotides are TGTGCCAGTTTGGAGGCTAGCGGGGTCTACGAGCAGTACTTC. Its translation is CASLEASGVYEQYF.

V gene TRBV29-1 combines with J gene TRBJ2-1; TRBD1 or TRBD2 may be the D gene (5 bases each). Germline values: CDR1 SQVTM, CDR2 ANQGSEA. Trimming left V 5 bases short and J 4 bases short, with 9 bases between. The CDR3 covers 12 residues. CDR3: CSVIGAYNEQFF. CDR3 DNA sequence: TGCAGCGTTATCGGGGCATACAATGAGCAGTTCTTC.

This clonotype has a count of ten or more. The genes are TRBV12-3 or TRBV12-4 and TRBJ2-2, with D maybe TRBD1 (5 bases). The CDR3 runs to 14 residues. V lost 8 bases to trimming and J lost 6 bases, with 16 bases between them. For the CDR3, the DNA is TGTGCCAGCCGCCCCCGTAGGGGTTCCGGGGAGCTGTTTTTT. Translating it yields CASRPRRGSGELFF.

This clonotype was recorded many times. This chain uses TRBV30 with TRBJ2-1; D unclear. Germline V CDR1 and CDR2: GTSNPN, SVGIG (reference sequence). The CDR3 extends over 13 amino acids. Trimming took 2 bases from V and 0 from J, leaving 5 bases between them. The CDR3 loop reads CAWSSSSYNEQFF. DNA for the CDR3: TGTGCCTGGAGTTCTAGCTCCTACAATGAGCAGTTCTTC.

This clonotype was seen ten or more times. This sequence joins TRBV27 and TRBJ1-5, with D perhaps matching TRBD1 (6 bases). V dropped 5 bases and J dropped 1 base, with 9 bases sitting between them. Germline assignment: CDR1 MNHEY and CDR2 SMNVEV (reference sequence). CDR3 size: 14 residues. The CDR3 region is CASSVDSSNQPQHF. The CDR3 DNA follows: TGTGCCAGCAGTGTGGACAGCAGCAATCAGCCCCAGCATTTT.

As regards this clonotype: A read error is possible here, since a much larger clone lies one base away. The chain recombines TRBV9 with TRBJ2-7; TRBD2 matches 7 bases. Looked up from germline, CDR1 is SGDLS and CDR2 is YYNGEE. The J segment lost 6 bases and the V segment lost 0 bases, leaving 9 bases of the junction unmatched. The CDR3 extends over 15 amino acids. For the CDR3, the DNA is TGTGCCAGCAGCGTAGACGGGACTACCACCTGCGAGCAGTACTTC. Amino acid sequence: CASSVDGTTTCEQYF.

This clonotype was detected ten times or more. The rearrangement joins TRBV7-9 to TRBJ1-4; D remains unclear. V lost 2 bases and J 2 bases, leaving 3 bases between the germline ends. CDR1 SEHNR and CDR2 FQNEAQ come from the germline V gene (reference sequence). The CDR3 covers 13 residues. CDR3 amino acids: CASSLKTNEKLFF. The CDR3 DNA is TGTGCCAGCAGCTTAAAGACTAATGAAAAACTGTTTTTT.

This clonotype was found many times. The rearrangement joins TRBV7-8 to TRBJ1-5; no definite D call. Per the germline V gene, CDR1 is SGHVS and CDR2 is FQNEAQ. The V gene lost 5 bases and the J gene lost 5 bases, with 4 bases spanning the gap. The CDR3 contains 11 residues. CDR3 DNA sequence: TGTGCCAGCAGCATGGATCAGCCCCAGCATTTT. Translation: CASSMDQPQHF.